This TCR beta chain was recovered during a study of T cells in Graves' hyperthyroidism and ophthalmopathy. Amplified TCR beta CDR3 regions came from RNA transcripts. HTBI primers were the set used in a first-round RT-PCR of the TCR CDR3. TCRdb used MiXCR to reprocess the multiplex PCR reads, holding one entry per CDR3 protein. This table has a few hundred thousand distinct CDR3 sequences, less than 20% appearing once. Investigators excluded patients with uncontrolled infection, other autoimmune disease, pregnancy or lactation. This clonotype was recorded at least ten times. Trimming took 6 bases from V and 3 from J; bases not matched to a gene: 4. The CDR3 runs to 14 residues. CDR1 SNHLY and CDR2 FYNNEI come from the germline V gene.

Sequenced: blood. The rearrangement joins TRBV2 to TRBJ2-2; 7 positions agree with TRBD1. This TCR was sampled from a woman aged 18-35 years with Graves' hyperthyroidism that later progressed to Graves' ophthalmopathy. CDR3 loop: CASRFTGDTGELFF. The CDR3, as DNA: TGTGCCAGCAGATTTACAGGGGACACCGGGGAGCTGTTTTTT. Full variable domain (outside the CDR3, taken from reference TRBV2 and TRBJ2-2): EPEVTQTPSHQVTQMGQEVILRCVPISNHLYFYWYRQILGQKVEFLVSFYNNEISEKSEIFDDQFSVERPDGSNFTLKIRSTKLEDSAMYFCASRFTGDTGELFFGEGSRLTVL.